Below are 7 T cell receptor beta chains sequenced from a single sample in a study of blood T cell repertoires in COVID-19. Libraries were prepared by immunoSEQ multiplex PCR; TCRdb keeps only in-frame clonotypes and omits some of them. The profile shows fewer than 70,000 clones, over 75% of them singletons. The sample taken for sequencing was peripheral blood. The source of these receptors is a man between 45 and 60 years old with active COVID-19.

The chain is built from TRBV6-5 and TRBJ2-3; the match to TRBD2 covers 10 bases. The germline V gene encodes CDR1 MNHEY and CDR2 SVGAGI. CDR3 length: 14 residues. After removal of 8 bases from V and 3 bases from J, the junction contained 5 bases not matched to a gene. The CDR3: CASAGTSVTDTQYF. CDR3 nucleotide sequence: TGTGCCAGCGCCGGGACTAGCGTAACAGATACGCAGTATTTT.

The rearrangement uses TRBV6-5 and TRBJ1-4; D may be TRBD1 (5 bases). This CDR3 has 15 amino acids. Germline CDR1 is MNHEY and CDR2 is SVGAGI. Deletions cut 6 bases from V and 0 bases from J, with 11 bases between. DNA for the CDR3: TGTGCCAGCAGCCGCGACAGAGCAACTAATGAAAAACTGTTTTTT. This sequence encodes CASSRDRATNEKLFF.

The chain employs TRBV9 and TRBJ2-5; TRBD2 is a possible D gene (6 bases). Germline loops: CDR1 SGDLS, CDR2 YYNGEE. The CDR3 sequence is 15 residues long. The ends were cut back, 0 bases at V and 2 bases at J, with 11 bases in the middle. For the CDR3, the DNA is TGTGCCAGCAGCGTAGCTCTGGGGGGACAAGAGACCCAGTACTTC. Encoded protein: CASSVALGGQETQYF. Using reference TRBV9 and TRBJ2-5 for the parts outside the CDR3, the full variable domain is DSGVTQTPKHLITATGQRVTLRCSPRSGDLSVYWYQQSLDQGLQFLIQYYNGEERAKGNILERFSAQQFPDLHSELNLSSLELGDSALYFCASSVALGGQETQYFGPGTRLLVL.

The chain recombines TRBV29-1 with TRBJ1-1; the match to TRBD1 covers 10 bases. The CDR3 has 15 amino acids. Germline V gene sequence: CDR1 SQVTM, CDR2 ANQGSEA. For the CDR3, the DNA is TGCAGTTCGTCCATGACAGGGGGCTTGAACACTGAAGCTTTCTTT. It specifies CSSSMTGGLNTEAFF. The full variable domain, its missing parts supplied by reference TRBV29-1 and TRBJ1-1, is SAVISQKPSRDICQRGTSLTIQCQVDSQVTMMFWYRQQPGQSLTLIATANQGSEATYESGFVIDKFPISRPNLTFSTLTVSNMSPEDSSIYLCSSSMTGGLNTEAFFGQGTRLTVV.

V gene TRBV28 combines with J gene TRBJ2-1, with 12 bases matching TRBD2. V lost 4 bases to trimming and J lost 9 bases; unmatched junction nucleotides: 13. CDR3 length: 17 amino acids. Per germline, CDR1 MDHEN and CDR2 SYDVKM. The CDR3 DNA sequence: TGTGCCAGCAGTTCTCCCACCGGGACTAGCGGGCGAGGTGAGCAGTTCTTC. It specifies CASSSPTGTSGRGEQFF.

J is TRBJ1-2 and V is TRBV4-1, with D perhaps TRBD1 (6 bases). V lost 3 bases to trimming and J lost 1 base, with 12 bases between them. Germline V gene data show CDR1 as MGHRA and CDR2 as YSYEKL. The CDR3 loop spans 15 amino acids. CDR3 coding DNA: TGCGCCAGCAGCCACCCGGACAGAGATAACTATGGCTACACCTTC. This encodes CASSHPDRDNYGYTF.

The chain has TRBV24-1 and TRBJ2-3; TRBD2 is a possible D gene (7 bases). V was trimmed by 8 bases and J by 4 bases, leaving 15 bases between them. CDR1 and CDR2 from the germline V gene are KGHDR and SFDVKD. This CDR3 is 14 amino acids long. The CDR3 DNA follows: TGTGCCACCAAGGCCCCGGGGGGCCCAGATACGCAGTATTTT. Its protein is CATKAPGGPDTQYF.